The TCR beta chain described here comes from a study of neurological immune-mediated disorders. This clonotype was seen repeatedly, ten times or more. What it binds is unknown. From germline, CDR1 is MDHEN and CDR2 SYDVKM. The CDR3 totals 15 residues. The V end lost 5 bases, the J end lost 2 bases, and 16 bases lay between the germline ends. Overall study results and limits: HTLV-1-associated myelopathy had the most TCR clonal expansion, while multiple sclerosis had the least, a level that fell below healthy controls.

The cDNA came from 5'RACE, which used 10-nucleotide random UMIs. MiXCR was run by TCRdb on the 5' RACE reads, yielding one entry per CDR3 protein. This table has over 45,000 distinct CDR3 sequences, about 25% appearing once. It was blood bank volunteers in Maryland, USA who made up the healthy controls. Stored at -80 C, 2 million PBMCs were the source of the unsorted libraries. The receptor's source is a woman in her seventies in good health. Sequenced material: PBMCs. The V gene is TRBV28, the J gene TRBJ2-7; a weak D match, TRBD1 (5 bases). The CDR3 DNA sequence: TGTGCCAGCAGTCAACCGGGCAGGGCCACCTACGAGCAGTACTTC. Translation gives CASSQPGRATYEQYF.